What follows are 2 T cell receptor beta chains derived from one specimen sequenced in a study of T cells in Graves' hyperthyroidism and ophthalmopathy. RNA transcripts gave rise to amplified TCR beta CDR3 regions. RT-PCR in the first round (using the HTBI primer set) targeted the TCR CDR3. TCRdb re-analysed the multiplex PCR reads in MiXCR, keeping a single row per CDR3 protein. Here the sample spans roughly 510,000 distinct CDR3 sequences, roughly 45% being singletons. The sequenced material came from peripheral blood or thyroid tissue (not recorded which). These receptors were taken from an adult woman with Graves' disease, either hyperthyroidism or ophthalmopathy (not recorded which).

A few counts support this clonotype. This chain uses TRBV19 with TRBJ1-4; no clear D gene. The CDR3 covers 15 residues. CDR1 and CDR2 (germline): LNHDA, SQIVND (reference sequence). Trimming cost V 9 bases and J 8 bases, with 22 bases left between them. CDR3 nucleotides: TGTGCCAGCAGACGAGGTCGCGGAGGAGACGAAAAACTGTTTTTT. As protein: CASRRGRGGDEKLFF. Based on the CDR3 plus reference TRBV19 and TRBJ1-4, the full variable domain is DGGITQSPKYLFRKEGQNVTLSCEQNLNHDAMYWYRQDPGQGLRLIYYSQIVNDFQKGDIAEGYSVSREKKESFPLTVTSAQKNPTAFYLCASRRGRGGDEKLFFGSGTQLSVL.

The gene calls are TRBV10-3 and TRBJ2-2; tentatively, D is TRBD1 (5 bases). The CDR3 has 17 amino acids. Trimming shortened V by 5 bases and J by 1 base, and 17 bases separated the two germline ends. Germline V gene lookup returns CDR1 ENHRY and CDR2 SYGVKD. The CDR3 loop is CAISPKPGHENTGELFF. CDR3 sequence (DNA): TGTGCCATCAGTCCAAAACCCGGACACGAGAACACCGGGGAGCTGTTTTTT.